This T cell receptor (beta chain) comes out of a study of blood T cell repertoires in COVID-19. Overall study context: Material from acute and convalescent COVID-19 was sourced from the United States, Italy and Spain. PBMCs, B-cell-depleted T cells, or T cells provided the cDNA or gDNA that made up the material.

How the authors handled the data: Amplification from reference gene primers served as the basis for estimated nucleated cell counts. Method: immunoSEQ multiplex PCR; TCRdb's copy keeps in-frame clones and lacks some. The DNA gave D and trimming, while V, J and clone size come from that table. The data show about 150,000 clones, around 84% seen once. The TCR sequence derives from a man aged 50 to 60 with active or convalescent COVID-19. The sample taken for sequencing was peripheral blood.

The CDR3 bases are TGTGCCTGGAGTGGGAGGGATAGGCAGCCCCAGCATTTT. Protein: CAWSGRDRQPQHF. The chain uses TRBV30 and TRBJ1-5; no clear D gene. The germline CDR1 and CDR2 sequences are GTSNPN and SVGIG (reference sequence). The CDR3 is 13 residues long. Trimming left V 1 base short and J 7 bases short, with 11 bases between.